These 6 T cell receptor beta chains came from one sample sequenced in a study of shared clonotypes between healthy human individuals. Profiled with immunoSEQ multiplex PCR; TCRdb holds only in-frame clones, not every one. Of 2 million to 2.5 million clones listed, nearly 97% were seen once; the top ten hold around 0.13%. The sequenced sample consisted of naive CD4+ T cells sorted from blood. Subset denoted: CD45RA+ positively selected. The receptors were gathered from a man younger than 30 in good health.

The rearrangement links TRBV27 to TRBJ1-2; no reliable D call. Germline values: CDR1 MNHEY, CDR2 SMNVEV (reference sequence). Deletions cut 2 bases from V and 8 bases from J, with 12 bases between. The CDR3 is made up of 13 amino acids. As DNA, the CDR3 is TGTGCCAGCAGTTTACGAGGGTTTGGGGGCTACACCTTC. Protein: CASSLRGFGGYTF.

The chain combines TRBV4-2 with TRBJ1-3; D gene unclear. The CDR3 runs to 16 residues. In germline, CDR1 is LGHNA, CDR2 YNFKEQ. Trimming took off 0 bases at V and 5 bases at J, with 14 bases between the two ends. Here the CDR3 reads CASSQEARGSRNTIYF. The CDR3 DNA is TGTGCCAGCAGCCAAGAGGCCCGTGGTTCCCGAAACACCATATATTTT.

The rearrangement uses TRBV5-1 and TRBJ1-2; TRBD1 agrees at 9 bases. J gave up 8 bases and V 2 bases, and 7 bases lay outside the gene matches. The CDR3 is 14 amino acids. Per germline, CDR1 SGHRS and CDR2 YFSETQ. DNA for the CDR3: TGCGCCAGCAGCTTATCGGGACAGGGAGACGGCTACACCTTC. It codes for CASSLSGQGDGYTF.

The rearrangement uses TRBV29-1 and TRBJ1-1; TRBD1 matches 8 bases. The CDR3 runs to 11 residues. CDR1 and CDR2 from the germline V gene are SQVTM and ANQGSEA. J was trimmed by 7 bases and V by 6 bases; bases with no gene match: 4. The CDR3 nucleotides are TGCAGCGTCCAGGGGGCAAATGAAGCTTTCTTT. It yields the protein CSVQGANEAFF.

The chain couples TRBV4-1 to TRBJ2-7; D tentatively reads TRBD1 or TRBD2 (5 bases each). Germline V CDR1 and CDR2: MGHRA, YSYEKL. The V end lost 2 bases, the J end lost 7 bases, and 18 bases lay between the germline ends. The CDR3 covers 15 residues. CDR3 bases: TGCGCCAGCAGCCAACGGGACCCACCTCCTTGGGAGCAGTACTTC. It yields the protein CASSQRDPPPWEQYF.

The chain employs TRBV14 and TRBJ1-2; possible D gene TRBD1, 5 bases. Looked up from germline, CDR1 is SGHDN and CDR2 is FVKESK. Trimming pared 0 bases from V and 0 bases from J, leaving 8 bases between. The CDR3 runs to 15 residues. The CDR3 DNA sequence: TGTGCCAGCAGCCAAGATGAAGGGGCTAACTATGGCTACACCTTC. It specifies CASSQDEGANYGYTF.